Below, 20 T cell receptor beta chains from the same sample are listed, as sequenced in a study of CD8+CD57+ T cells in acquired aplastic anemia. All sequencing subjects had displayed CD8+CD57+ cell expansion on flow cytometry. Investigators profiled TCR beta VDJ and CDR3 from genomic DNA template. TCRdb re-called the reads through MiXCR, storing one row per CDR3 protein. The profile shows roughly 290,000 distinct CDR3 sequences, approximately 60% of them singletons. Specimen: sorted CD4+, CD8+, or CD8+CD57+ T cells (not recorded which) from PBMCs. Receptors originate from a human donor with aplastic anemia.

Many counts were recorded for this clonotype. This sequence joins TRBV19 and TRBJ2-7; a possible D gene is TRBD2 (6 bases). The CDR3 runs to 14 residues. With 1 base removed from V and 2 bases from J, the gap between germline ends came to 9 bases. Germline CDR1 is LNHDA and CDR2 is SQIVND (reference sequence). In nucleotides, the CDR3 is TGTGCCAGTAGTATAGGGCGGGGAACCTACGAGCAGTACTTC. Amino acids: CASSIGRGTYEQYF.

This clonotype has ten or more counts. The chain uses TRBV20-1 and TRBJ2-2; D not resolved. Deletions cut 0 bases from V and 4 bases from J, with 9 bases between. CDR1 is DFQATT, CDR2 SNEGSKA, per germline (reference sequence). The CDR3 contains 14 residues. The CDR3 protein is CSARELVVTGELFF. CDR3 sequence (DNA): TGCAGTGCTAGAGAGCTGGTAGTCACCGGGGAGCTGTTTTTT.

The sample holds many counts of this clonotype. The chain joins TRBV7-3 to TRBJ2-2; D unclear. V dropped 5 bases and J dropped 1 base, with 5 bases sitting between them. The CDR3 is made up of 13 amino acids. Germline loops: CDR1 SGHTA, CDR2 FQGTGA. CDR3 loop: CASSRGNTGELFF. CDR3 DNA: TGTGCCAGCAGCCGTGGGAACACCGGGGAGCTGTTTTTT.

J is TRBJ2-5 and V is TRBV7-2; 9 bases agree with TRBD1. Germline V gene lookup returns CDR1 SGHTA and CDR2 FQGNSA. The CDR3 runs 15 residues. J gave up 5 bases and V 3 bases, and 7 bases lay outside the gene matches. CDR3 DNA: TGTGCCAGCAGCTTGGTCACAGGGGGCATGGAGACCCAGTACTTC. Translated: CASSLVTGGMETQYF.

V gene TRBV20-1 combines with J gene TRBJ1-2; D gene uncertain. The ends were cut back, 0 bases at V and 5 bases at J, with 16 bases in the middle. CDR1 is DFQATT, CDR2 SNEGSKA, per germline (reference sequence). This CDR3 spans 15 amino acids. The DNA of the CDR3 is TGCAGTGCTAGAGATCCCCACCAAGCTAGGTATGGCTACACCTTC. It encodes CSARDPHQARYGYTF.

This clonotype was counted many times. This could be a read error, since a much larger clone is one nucleotide away. This chain links TRBV20-1 with TRBJ2-7; 9 nucleotides agree with TRBD2. The trim removed 6 bases at V and 3 bases at J, leaving 12 bases unmatched. The CDR3 contains 15 residues. Germline CDR1 reads DFQATT; CDR2 reads SNEGSKA (reference sequence). The CDR3 reads CSARGGSGSIYEQYF. The DNA of the CDR3 is TGCAGTGCCCGAGGGGGTAGCGGGAGCATCTACGAGCAGTACTTC.

This clonotype showed up many times. This sequence joins TRBV20-1 and TRBJ2-1; 13 positions agree with TRBD2. The germline V gene encodes CDR1 DFQATT and CDR2 SNEGSKA (reference sequence). The CDR3 spans 16 residues. V was pared by 6 bases and J by 3 bases, with 8 bases of the junction left unmatched. The CDR3 loop reads CSAYGTSGKFYNEQFF. The CDR3 DNA is TGCAGTGCCTACGGGACTAGCGGGAAGTTCTACAATGAGCAGTTCTTC.

This clonotype was found a few times. The rearrangement links TRBV20-1 to TRBJ2-5, with TRBD2 matching 12 bases. This CDR3 contains 14 residues. Germline CDR1 reads DFQATT; CDR2 reads SNEGSKA (reference sequence). The trim removed 3 bases at V and 4 bases at J, leaving 3 bases unmatched. The CDR3 protein is CSARTSGGGETQYF. The CDR3 DNA sequence: TGCAGTGCTAGGACTAGCGGGGGTGGAGAGACCCAGTACTTC.

The chain has TRBV25-1 and TRBJ2-7, with 8 bases aligning to TRBD1. From germline, CDR1 is MGHDK and CDR2 SYGVNS. This CDR3 has 14 residues. The CDR3 bases are TGTGCTAGAGAGGGGACAGGCCCCCGCTACGAGCAGTACTTC. Translating gives CAREGTGPRYEQYF.

This clonotype was observed at least ten times. The CDR3 spells CASSSVSTDTQYF. CDR3 bases: TGTGCCAGCTCATCAGTTAGCACAGATACGCAGTATTTT. The chain links TRBV18 to TRBJ2-3; D gene unclear. The CDR3 has 13 residues. V was pared by 5 bases and J by 0 bases, with 6 bases between. Germline-derived CDR1 and CDR2 are KGHSH and LQKENI. Full variable domain (rest looked up from reference TRBV18 and TRBJ2-3): NAGVMQNPRHLVRRRGQEARLRCSPMKGHSHVYWYRQLPEEGLKFMVYLQKENIIDESGMPKERFSAEFPKEGPSILRIQQVVRGDSAAYFCASSSVSTDTQYFGPGTRLTVL.

CDR3 bases: TGCAGCGTCGTCGGGGGGGCTAGAGCTTTCTTT. It yields the protein CSVVGGARAFF. The chain joins TRBV29-1 to TRBJ1-1; the D gene is possibly TRBD1 (6 bases). The CDR3 has 11 amino acids. The germline V gene has CDR1 SQVTM and CDR2 ANQGSEA. V was shortened by 6 bases and J by 10 bases, with 15 bases between the two germline ends.

The V call is TRBV7-9, the J call TRBJ1-6; D is ambiguous. Trimming took off 3 bases at V and 2 bases at J, with 8 bases between the two ends. Per the germline V gene, CDR1 is SEHNR and CDR2 is FQNEAQ (reference sequence). The CDR3 runs 15 residues. The CDR3 DNA reads TGTGCCAGCAGCTTGGAGACGGCCTATAATTCACCCCTCCACTTT. Protein product: CASSLETAYNSPLHF.

J is TRBJ1-6 and V is TRBV5-1; D is possibly TRBD1 (6 bases). CDR1 is SGHRS, CDR2 YFSETQ, per germline. Trimming left V 1 base short and J 5 bases short, with 10 bases between. This CDR3 is 15 amino acids long. The CDR3 region is CASSLSGTNNSPLHF. The CDR3 coding sequence is TGCGCCAGCAGCTTGTCGGGGACAAATAATTCACCCCTCCACTTT.

Concerning this clonotype: The CDR3 does not close with the conserved phenylalanine or tryptophan, likely indicating a read error. Because the CDR3's place on the DNA is in doubt, the DNA is left out and the CDR3 is given as listed by TCRdb. The V and J genes are TRBV7-2 and TRBJ2-7; TRBD1 reflects the table's D call only, with no check against the DNA. CDR1 and CDR2 (germline): SGHTA, FQGNSA. Both ends counted, the CDR3 spans 11 residues. CDR3 residues: CASSPDPTGGL.

This clonotype was recorded at least ten times. The V gene is TRBV20-1, the J gene TRBJ2-3; D call uncertain. CDR1 and CDR2 from the germline V gene are DFQATT and SNEGSKA (reference sequence). V shed 1 base and J shed 8 bases, with 10 bases lying between them. CDR3 length: 12 amino acids. The CDR3 reads CSARAATGTQYF. CDR3 bases: TGCAGTGCTAGAGCCGCCACTGGTACGCAGTATTTT.

Only a few counts were recorded for this clonotype. The chain uses TRBV29-1 and TRBJ2-3; 8 bases line up with TRBD2. This CDR3 is built from 15 residues. CDR1 and CDR2 from the germline V gene are SQVTM and ANQGSEA. J lost 5 bases, V lost 6 bases, and 13 bases had no gene match. The CDR3 loop reads CSVSTGTSVIDTQYF. In DNA, the CDR3 is TGCAGCGTCTCTACCGGGACTAGTGTTATAGATACGCAGTATTTT.

This clonotype has a count of ten or more. The genes are TRBV2 and TRBJ2-7, with a tentative D call TRBD1 (6 bases). The CDR3 length is 11 residues. V lost 6 bases to trimming and J lost 4 bases, with 7 bases between them. The V gene's germline CDR1 is SNHLY and CDR2 FYNNEI. In DNA form, the CDR3 reads TGTGCCAGCAGGGACAGTTACGAGCAGTACTTC. It specifies CASRDSYEQYF.

This clonotype was found many times. The chain employs TRBV9 and TRBJ1-6; 9 positions match TRBD1. J gave up 7 bases and V 5 bases, and 7 bases lay outside the gene matches. The CDR3 spans 15 residues. In germline, CDR1 is SGDLS, CDR2 YYNGEE. The CDR3 DNA follows: TGTGCCAGCAGTGCTCTTGGGACAGGGAATTCACCCCTCCACTTT. The encoded protein is CASSALGTGNSPLHF. Based on the CDR3 plus reference TRBV9 and TRBJ1-6, the full variable domain is DSGVTQTPKHLITATGQRVTLRCSPRSGDLSVYWYQQSLDQGLQFLIQYYNGEERAKGNILERFSAQQFPDLHSELNLSSLELGDSALYFCASSALGTGNSPLHFGNGTRLTVT.

A remark on this clonotype: One end of the junction varies from germline; a read error may be responsible. This rearrangement joins TRBV7-8 to TRBJ1-2, with TRBD1 matching 8 bases. Germline-derived CDR1 and CDR2 are SGHVS and FQNEAQ. This CDR3 is built from 12 residues. CDR3 protein: CASSLDRGALGF. The CDR3 region has the DNA TGTGCCAGCAGCCTCGACAGGGGAGCTCTAGGATTC.

This clonotype was seen ten or more times. The chain is built from TRBV3-1 and TRBJ2-7, with D maybe TRBD1 (7 bases). Germline lookup yields CDR1 LGHDT and CDR2 YNNKEL (reference sequence). V lost 1 base to trimming and J lost 11 bases, with 21 bases between them. This CDR3 is 15 amino acids long. The CDR3 nucleotides are TGTGCCAGCAGCCAAGTTAGGCCAGGGGGGCTTCGGAAGTACTTC. The encoded protein is CASSQVRPGGLRKYF.